The 22 T cell receptor beta chains given below trace back to one sample, sequenced in a study of cytomegalovirus exposure and HLA in healthy donors. The PCR contained 60 Vbeta and 13 Jbeta primers. Generated by immunoSEQ multiplex PCR, the TCRdb table keeps only in-frame clones and is missing some. The data contain about 190,000 clones, roughly 77% of them singletons. The source material was PBMCs. Source of these receptors: a woman aged 25 to 39 in good health and CMV-seropositive.

The chain recombines TRBV6-5 with TRBJ2-3, with D possibly matching TRBD1 (5 bases). V lost 1 base and J lost 0, with 11 bases in between. Germline values: CDR1 MNHEY, CDR2 SVGAGI. CDR3 length equals 16 residues. This chain's CDR3 is CASSYYKGLSTDTQYF. The CDR3 nucleotides are TGTGCCAGCAGTTACTATAAGGGGTTGAGCACAGATACGCAGTATTTT.

The chain couples TRBV12-5 to TRBJ2-5; D is possibly TRBD2 (5 bases). This CDR3 is 16 amino acids long. Germline V gives CDR1 LGHNT, CDR2 FRNRAP. Trimming stripped 1 base from V and 2 bases from J, with 14 bases between. Written as DNA, the CDR3 is TGTGCTAGTGGTTTGGGTGTGTTGACTACTCAAGAGACCCAGTACTTC. This encodes CASGLGVLTTQETQYF.

The genes are TRBV5-1 and TRBJ2-5; 8 positions match TRBD2. With the DNA end fitting TRBJ2-7 better, the J assignment may be wrong. The CDR3 extends over 15 amino acids. The germline V gene encodes CDR1 SGHRS and CDR2 YFSETQ. The CDR3 spells CASSFRSGGAYEQYF. The CDR3 DNA is TGCGCCAGCAGCTTCCGATCGGGGGGGGCCTACGAGCAGTACTTC.

J is TRBJ1-1 and V is TRBV7-2; D remains ambiguous. The V end was cut by 0 bases, the J end by 0 bases, with 8 bases between. Germline lookup yields CDR1 SGHTA and CDR2 FQGNSA. The CDR3 spans 15 residues. This CDR3 is CASSLASGMNTEAFF. In nucleotides, the CDR3 is TGTGCCAGCAGCTTAGCCTCAGGTATGAACACTGAAGCTTTCTTT.

V and J are TRBV11-2 and TRBJ2-7; 15 bases are a match to TRBD2. The germline V gene has CDR1 SGHAT and CDR2 FQNNGV. With V trimmed by 1 base and J by 2 bases, 6 bases remained unmatched. The CDR3 is 18 residues long. The CDR3 reads CASSLAGTSGRITYEQYF. The CDR3 bases are TGTGCCAGCAGCTTAGCCGGGACTAGCGGGAGGATCACCTACGAGCAGTACTTC.

This clone was seen a few times. The chain has TRBV27 and TRBJ2-3; 10 nucleotides align to TRBD1. CDR1 is MNHEY and CDR2 is SMNVEV in the germline V gene (reference sequence). The CDR3 is 16 residues long. Trimming removed 8 bases from V and 2 bases from J; junction bases left unmatched: 10. CDR3 region: CASGGQGSFVTDTQYF. CDR3 in DNA: TGTGCCAGCGGGGGACAGGGGTCCTTTGTCACAGATACGCAGTATTTT.

This chain uses TRBV28 with TRBJ2-7, with 8 bases that match TRBD1. The V gene end was trimmed by 5 bases and the J gene end by 6 bases; junction bases not matched to a gene: 9. The CDR3 sequence is 14 residues long. The V gene's germline CDR1 is MDHEN and CDR2 SYDVKM. In DNA, the CDR3 is TGTGCCAGCAGTCTAGGACAGGGCAGGGTCGAGCAGTACTTC. Amino acids: CASSLGQGRVEQYF. The whole variable domain, remainder taken from reference TRBV28 and TRBJ2-7, is DVKVTQSSRYLVKRTGEKVFLECVQDMDHENMFWYRQDPGLGLRLIYFSYDVKMKEKGDIPEGYSVSREKKERFSLILESASTNQTSMYLCASSLGQGRVEQYFGPGTRLTVT.

The J gene is TRBJ2-1, the V gene TRBV27; 12 nucleotides align to TRBD2. V lost 2 bases to trimming and J lost 9 bases; unmatched junction nucleotides: 5. Germline CDR1 MNHEY, CDR2 SMNVEV (reference sequence). CDR3 size: 15 residues. The chain's CDR3 is CASSLGLAGSREQFF. The CDR3 bases are TGTGCCAGCAGTTTAGGACTAGCGGGATCTCGTGAGCAGTTCTTC.

The J gene is TRBJ1-5, the V gene TRBV6-1; D remains unclear. The CDR3 has 14 residues. Germline V lookup: CDR1 MNHNS, CDR2 SASEGT. V dropped 2 bases and J dropped 6 bases, with 11 bases sitting between them. CDR3 bases: TGTGCCAGCAGTGAAACGGGTTATGGTCAGCCCCAGCATTTT. Protein sequence: CASSETGYGQPQHF.

This clone has a handful of counts. The chain links TRBV9 to TRBJ2-7; the D is unclear. Per germline, CDR1 SGDLS and CDR2 YYNGEE. V was shortened by 5 bases and J by 3 bases, with 12 bases between the two germline ends. This CDR3 has 13 residues. This CDR3 reads CASSADTFYEQYF. In DNA form, the CDR3 reads TGTGCCAGCAGTGCCGACACCTTCTACGAGCAGTACTTC.

This chain connects TRBV18 to TRBJ1-1; 11 bases fit TRBD1. This CDR3 spans 16 amino acids. Losses at the gene ends were 6 bases for V and 2 bases for J; bases not matched to a gene: 8. Germline values: CDR1 KGHSH, CDR2 LQKENI. DNA of the CDR3: TGTGCCAGCTCGCCCGGACAGGGGGCAGGAAACACTGAAGCTTTCTTT. It specifies CASSPGQGAGNTEAFF. The variable domain in full, completed from reference TRBV18 and TRBJ1-1, reads NAGVMQNPRHLVRRRGQEARLRCSPMKGHSHVYWYRQLPEEGLKFMVYLQKENIIDESGMPKERFSAEFPKEGPSILRIQQVVRGDSAAYFCASSPGQGAGNTEAFFGQGTRLTVV.

This clone came up a few times. This chain joins TRBV7-9 and TRBJ2-3; possibly TRBD2 for D (6 bases). V was shortened by 3 bases and J by 2 bases, with 9 bases between the two germline ends. Per the germline V gene, CDR1 is SEHNR and CDR2 is FQNEAQ (reference sequence). This CDR3 has 14 amino acids. The CDR3 DNA reads TGTGCCAGCAGCTTGAGCGGGTACACAGATACGCAGTATTTT. Translating it yields CASSLSGYTDTQYF.

The chain is built from TRBV5-8 and TRBJ2-1; possible D gene TRBD2, 6 bases. The CDR3 loop spans 13 amino acids. Germline V gene data show CDR1 as SGHTS and CDR2 as YDEGEE. V dropped 4 bases and J dropped 14 bases, with 19 bases sitting between them. The CDR3 loop reads CASSGGTQHPKFF. CDR3 in DNA: TGTGCCAGCAGCGGGGGGACGCAGCACCCGAAGTTCTTC.

CDR3 in amino acids: CTSSQAPGQATSGTLPEQYF. CDR3 DNA sequence: TGCACCAGCAGCCAAGCCCCAGGACAGGCAACTAGCGGTACTCTACCCGAGCAGTACTTC. J is TRBJ2-7 and V is TRBV1; the table's D call, TRBD2, has no DNA check behind it. TRBV1 is described as a pseudogene. This CDR3 is built from 20 residues.

V gene TRBV5-1 combines with J gene TRBJ1-1; D not certain. The CDR3 is 14 residues long. The V end was cut by 0 bases, the J end by 5 bases, with 11 bases between. Germline V gene sequence: CDR1 SGHRS, CDR2 YFSETQ. The CDR3 protein is CASSLARGLTEAFF. The CDR3 nucleotides read TGCGCCAGCAGCTTGGCTCGGGGTTTGACTGAAGCTTTCTTT.

This clone is a singleton in its sample. This specimen includes other DNA sequences encoding the same CDR3. The chain combines TRBV19 with TRBJ1-5; unclear D gene. Trimming took 3 bases from V and 0 from J, leaving 9 bases between them. The germline V gene has CDR1 LNHDA and CDR2 SQIVND (reference sequence). This CDR3 region has 15 residues. In nucleotides, the CDR3 is TGTGCCAGTAGTATGGGCAGAAATAGCAATCAGCCCCAGCATTTT. Protein product: CASSMGRNSNQPQHF.

This clone came up a few times. The sample contains more than one DNA sequence encoding this CDR3. The chain employs TRBV6-5 and TRBJ2-7; 7 bases are shared with TRBD2. Unmatched junction bases numbered 5, after V lost 4 bases and J lost 11 bases. The CDR3 runs 11 residues. Germline V gene data show CDR1 as MNHEY and CDR2 as SVGAGI. In DNA form, the CDR3 reads TGTGCCAGCAGTTTGGGGGGGGAGGAGTACTTC. It translates to CASSLGGEEYF.

This clone was counted a few times. The chain employs TRBV5-6 and TRBJ2-1, with 9 bases lining up with TRBD2. This CDR3 comprises 17 residues. Trimming cost V 4 bases and J 3 bases; bases outside gene matches: 11. Germline CDR1 is SGHDT and CDR2 is YYEEEE. DNA of the CDR3: TGTGCCAGCAGCCCCGGAGGGAGCGGGAGGAGCTACAATGAGCAGTTCTTC. This gives the protein CASSPGGSGRSYNEQFF.

The gene calls are TRBV5-4 and TRBJ2-7; unclear D gene. CDR3 length: 14 amino acids. Germline V gene lookup returns CDR1 SGHNT and CDR2 YYREEE (reference sequence). The V and J ends lost 0 bases and 4 bases respectively, with 11 bases between them. In DNA, the CDR3 is TGTGCCAGCAGCTTGGCCCCGGTCCCGTACGAGCAGTACTTC. This codes for CASSLAPVPYEQYF.

Here the CDR3 reads CASSQDRDRGVKGELFF. The CDR3 DNA reads as TGTGCCAGCAGCCAAGATCGAGACAGGGGTGTGAAGGGGGAGCTGTTTTTT. This chain uses TRBV4-2 with TRBJ2-2; 8 bases line up with TRBD1. The V and J ends lost 0 bases and 8 bases, in that order; junction bases with no gene match: 11. CDR3 length equals 17 residues. Germline CDR1 reads LGHNA; CDR2 reads YNFKEQ.

The chain combines TRBV4-1 with TRBJ2-2, with 7 bases aligning to TRBD2. This CDR3 has 18 amino acids. CDR1 is MGHRA, CDR2 YSYEKL, per germline. V gave up 2 bases and J gave up 5 bases; unmatched junction bases: 14. For the CDR3, the DNA is TGCGCCAGCAGCCAAAGACTAGCTATTTCCGGGGCGACCGGGGAGCTGTTTTTT. Translation gives CASSQRLAISGATGELFF.

This sequence joins TRBV7-9 and TRBJ1-3; D ambiguous. Germline CDR1 reads SEHNR; CDR2 reads FQNEAQ (reference sequence). The CDR3 consists of 13 residues. V was trimmed by 2 bases and J by 5 bases, leaving 7 bases between them. In DNA form, the CDR3 reads TGTGCCAGCAGCTTAATTAATAGAAACACCATATATTTT. Protein: CASSLINRNTIYF.